Sequencing of this T cell receptor (beta chain) was carried out in a study of blood T cell repertoires in COVID-19. Study-level information: PBMCs, B-cell-depleted T cells, or T cells provided the cDNA or gDNA that made up the material.

This CDR3 spans 17 amino acids. Produced via immunoSEQ multiplex PCR; TCRdb's table is partial and in-frame only. This table holds over 45,000 clones, roughly 80% found once. Sequencing input: peripheral blood. The rearrangement uses TRBV21-1 and TRBJ1-3; the table names TRBD1, a call not compared with the DNA. TRBV21-1 is described as a pseudogene. This sequence originates from a human donor in a cohort sampled during active or convalescent COVID-19. The CDR3 nucleotides are TGTGCCAGCAGCAAAGGAGGCAGGGCGAGCTCTGGAAACACCATATATTTT. It yields the protein CASSKGGRASSGNTIYF.